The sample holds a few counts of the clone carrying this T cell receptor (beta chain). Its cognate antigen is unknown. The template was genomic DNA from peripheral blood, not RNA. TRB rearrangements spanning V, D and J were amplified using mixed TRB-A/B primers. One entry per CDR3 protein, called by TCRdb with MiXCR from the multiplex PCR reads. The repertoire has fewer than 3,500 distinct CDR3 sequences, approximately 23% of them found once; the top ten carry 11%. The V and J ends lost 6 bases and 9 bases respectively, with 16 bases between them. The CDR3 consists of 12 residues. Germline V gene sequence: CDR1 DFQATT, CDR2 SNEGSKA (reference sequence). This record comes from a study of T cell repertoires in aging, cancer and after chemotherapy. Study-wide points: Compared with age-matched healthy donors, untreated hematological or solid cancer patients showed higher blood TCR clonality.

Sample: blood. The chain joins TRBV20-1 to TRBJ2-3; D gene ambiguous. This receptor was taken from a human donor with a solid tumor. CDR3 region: CSAPSGASTQYF. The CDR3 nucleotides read TGCAGTGCACCCTCGGGCGCGTCCACGCAGTATTTT.